This T cell receptor (beta chain) appears in the sequencing data of a study of blood T cell repertoires in COVID-19. Looking at the study overall: From the United States, Italy and Spain came samples of acute and convalescent COVID-19. Nucleic acid was either cDNA or gDNA, and it came from T cells, B-cell-depleted T cells, or PBMCs.

Methods used by the authors: Amplifying reference gene primers gave estimates of nucleated cell counts. Method: immunoSEQ multiplex PCR; TCRdb's copy keeps in-frame clones and lacks some. Clone size and V and J calls were adopted from that table, with D and trimming inferred from the DNA. Of roughly 410,000 clones in the sample, around 89% were seen once. V lost 2 bases to trimming and J lost 6 bases; unmatched junction nucleotides: 7. Germline CDR1 is MNHEY and CDR2 is SVGAGI. The CDR3 runs to 16 residues. The material sequenced was peripheral blood. The chain has TRBV6-5 and TRBJ2-1, with 10 bases fitting TRBD2. The TCR sequence derives from a woman aged 40-49 years with COVID-19, enrolled during active disease. The CDR3 DNA reads as TGTGCCAGCAGTTACATAGCGGGAGGATCGGGCAATGAGCAGTTCTTC. Translating gives CASSYIAGGSGNEQFF.